This TCR beta chain was retrieved from a study of blood T cell repertoires in COVID-19. For the study at large: T cells, B-cell-depleted T cells, or PBMCs supplied cDNA or gDNA.

The CDR3 is 15 residues long. The germline gives CDR1 SNHLY, CDR2 FYNNEI. Of note for this clone: One end of the junction does not line up with germline, which may come from a read error.

In the original analysis: The authors estimated nucleated cell counts from reference gene primer amplification. Produced via immunoSEQ multiplex PCR; TCRdb's table is partial and in-frame only. Clone size and V and J calls were adopted from that table, with D and trimming inferred from the DNA. The sample lists 330,000 or so clones; around nine tenths were seen once. In Seattle, patients joined the study during active infection and were tracked longitudinally. The sequence was obtained from a woman in her sixties or seventies with COVID-19, enrolled during active disease. The rearrangement uses TRBV2 and TRBJ2-7; 7 bases match TRBD1. Sequenced material: peripheral blood. The DNA of the CDR3 is TGTGCCAGCAGTGATTGGGGGACAGCCTCCAACGAGCAGTACTTC. As protein: CASSDWGTASNEQYF.